This T cell receptor beta chain was documented in a study of cytomegalovirus exposure and HLA in healthy donors. Primers for the PCR totalled 60 Vbeta and 13 Jbeta. Measured with immunoSEQ multiplex PCR; TCRdb has only the in-frame clones, and not every one. The profile shows about 180,000 clones, over 80% of them singletons. Donors consisted of healthy bone marrow donors. V was clipped by 4 bases and J by 3 bases; unmatched bases: 9. The CDR3 is 16 residues long. The germline V gene has CDR1 MGHRA and CDR2 YSYEKL. This sequence was found in a girl between 10 and 17 years old in good health and CMV-seropositive. The V gene is TRBV4-1, the J gene TRBJ2-1; 7 bases match TRBD1. Material: PBMCs. CDR3 protein: CASSRFTGVVYNEQFF. CDR3 bases: TGCGCCAGCAGCCGATTTACAGGGGTGGTCTACAATGAGCAGTTCTTC.